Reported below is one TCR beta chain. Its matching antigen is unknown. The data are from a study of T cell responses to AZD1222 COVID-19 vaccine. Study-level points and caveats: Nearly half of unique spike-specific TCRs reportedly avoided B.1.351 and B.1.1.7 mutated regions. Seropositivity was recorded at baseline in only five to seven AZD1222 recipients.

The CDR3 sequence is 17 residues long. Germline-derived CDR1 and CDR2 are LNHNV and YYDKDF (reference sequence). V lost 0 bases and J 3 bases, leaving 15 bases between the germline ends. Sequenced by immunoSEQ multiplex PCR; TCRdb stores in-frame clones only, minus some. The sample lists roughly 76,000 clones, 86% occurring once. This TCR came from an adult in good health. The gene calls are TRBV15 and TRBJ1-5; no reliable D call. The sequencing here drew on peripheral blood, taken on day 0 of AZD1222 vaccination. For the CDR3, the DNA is TGTGCCACCAGCAGAGAGGGAGGTGCCAGTGACAATCAGCCCCAGCATTTT. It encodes CATSREGGASDNQPQHF.